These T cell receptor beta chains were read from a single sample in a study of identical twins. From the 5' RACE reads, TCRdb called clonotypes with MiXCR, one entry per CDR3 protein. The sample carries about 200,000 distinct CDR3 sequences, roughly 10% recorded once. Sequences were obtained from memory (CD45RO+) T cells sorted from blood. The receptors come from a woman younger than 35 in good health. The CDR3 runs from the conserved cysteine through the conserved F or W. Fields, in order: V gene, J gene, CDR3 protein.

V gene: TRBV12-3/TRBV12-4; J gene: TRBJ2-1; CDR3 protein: CASSLASGIEQFF
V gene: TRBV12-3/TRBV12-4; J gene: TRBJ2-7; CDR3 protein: CASSLTQGYEQYF
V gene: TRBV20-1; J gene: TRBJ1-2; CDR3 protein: CSALLDRGNYGYTF
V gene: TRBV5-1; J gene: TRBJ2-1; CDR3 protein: CASSWVPSGYNEQFF
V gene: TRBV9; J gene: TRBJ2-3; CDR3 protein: CASSLRGDGSADTQYF
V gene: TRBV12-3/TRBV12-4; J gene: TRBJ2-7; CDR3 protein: CASSLVQGPYEQYF
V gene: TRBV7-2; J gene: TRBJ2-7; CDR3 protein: CASSWASGTAYEQYF
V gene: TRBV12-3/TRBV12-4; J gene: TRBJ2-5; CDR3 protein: CASSYVGGGTQYF
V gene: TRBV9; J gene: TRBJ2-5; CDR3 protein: CASSAFTSGGSETQYF
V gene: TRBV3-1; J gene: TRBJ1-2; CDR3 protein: CASSQKTGGYGYTF
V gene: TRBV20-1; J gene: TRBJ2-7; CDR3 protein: CSAKLAGPYEQYF
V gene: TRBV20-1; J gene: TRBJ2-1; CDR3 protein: CSASGDVNNEQFF
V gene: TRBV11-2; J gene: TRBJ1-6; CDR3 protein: CASSLDNRGGSSYNSPLHF
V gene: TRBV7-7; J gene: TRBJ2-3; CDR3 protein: CASSERVGTDTQYF
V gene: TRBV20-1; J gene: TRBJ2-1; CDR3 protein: CSARDLAGEMNEQFF
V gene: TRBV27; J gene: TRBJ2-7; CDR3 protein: CASSFGQGLNEQYF
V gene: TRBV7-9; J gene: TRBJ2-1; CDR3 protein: CASSIMGTSTHEQFF
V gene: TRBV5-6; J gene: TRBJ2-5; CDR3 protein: CASSLAVAGEETQYF
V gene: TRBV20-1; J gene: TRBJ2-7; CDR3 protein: CSARVAGEPYEQYF
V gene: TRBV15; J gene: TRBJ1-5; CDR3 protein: CATSRDSFGNQPQHF
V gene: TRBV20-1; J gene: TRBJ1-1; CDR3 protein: CSARDRETNTEAFF
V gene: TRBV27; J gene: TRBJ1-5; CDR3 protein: CASSPVSNQPQHF
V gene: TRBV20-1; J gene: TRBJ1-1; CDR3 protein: CSLKRGRWGTEAFF
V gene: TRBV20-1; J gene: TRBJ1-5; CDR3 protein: CSAPPQGGNQPQHF
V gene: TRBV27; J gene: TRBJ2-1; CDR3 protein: CASSNYNEQFF
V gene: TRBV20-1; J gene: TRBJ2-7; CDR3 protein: CSARSPTYEQYF
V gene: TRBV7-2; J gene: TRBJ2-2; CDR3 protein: CASSEGGRDTGELFF
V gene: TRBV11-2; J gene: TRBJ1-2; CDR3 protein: CASSLWTGDGYTF
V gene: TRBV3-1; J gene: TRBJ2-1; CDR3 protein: CASNVAGGSYNEQFF
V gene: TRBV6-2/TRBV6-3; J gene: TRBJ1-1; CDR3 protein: CASRSPSEQVIPEAFF
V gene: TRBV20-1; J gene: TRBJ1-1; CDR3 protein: CSAARIRGNTEAFF
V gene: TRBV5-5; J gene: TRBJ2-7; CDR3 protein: CASSSVDRGIREQYF
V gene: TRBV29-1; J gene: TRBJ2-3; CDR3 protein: CSARDDPYTDTQYF
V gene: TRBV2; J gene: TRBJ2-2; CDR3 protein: CASSEQGDTGELFF
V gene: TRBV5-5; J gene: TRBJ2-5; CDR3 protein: CASSLGQVILETQYF
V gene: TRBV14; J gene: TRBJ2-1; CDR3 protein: CASSPRPYNEQFF
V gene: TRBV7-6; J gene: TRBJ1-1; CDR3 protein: CASSPSTDNTEAFF
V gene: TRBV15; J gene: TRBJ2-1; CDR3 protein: CATSRVVAAGVDYNEQFF
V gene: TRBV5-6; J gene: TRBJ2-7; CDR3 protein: CASSLGRAEQYF
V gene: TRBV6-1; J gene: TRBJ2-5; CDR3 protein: CASSETETQYF
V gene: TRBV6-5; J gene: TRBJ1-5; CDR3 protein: CASSYSRQHSNQPQHF
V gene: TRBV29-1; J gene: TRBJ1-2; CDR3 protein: CSVLEPGYTF
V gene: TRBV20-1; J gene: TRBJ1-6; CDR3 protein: CSAPDGKSGSPLHF
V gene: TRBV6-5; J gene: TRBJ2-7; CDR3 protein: CASSYSAPPGVIDF